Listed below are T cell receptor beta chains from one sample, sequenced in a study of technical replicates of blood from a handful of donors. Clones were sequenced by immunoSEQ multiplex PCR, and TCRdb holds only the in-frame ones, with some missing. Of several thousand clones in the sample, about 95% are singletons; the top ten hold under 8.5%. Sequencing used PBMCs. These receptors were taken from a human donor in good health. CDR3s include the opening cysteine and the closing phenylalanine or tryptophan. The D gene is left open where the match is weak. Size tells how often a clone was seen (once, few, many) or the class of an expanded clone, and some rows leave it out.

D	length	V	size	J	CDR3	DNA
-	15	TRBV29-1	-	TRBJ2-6	CSVEDRLSGANVLTF	TGCAGCGTTGAAGATCGTCTCTCTGGGGCCAACGTCCTGACTTTC
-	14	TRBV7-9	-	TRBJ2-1	CASSPLYPQNEQFF	TGTGCCAGCAGCCCCCTATACCCCCAAAATGAGCAGTTCTTC
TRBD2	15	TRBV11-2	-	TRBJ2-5	CASSSGLAGAETQYF	TGTGCCAGCAGCTCGGGACTAGCGGGAGCAGAGACCCAGTACTTC
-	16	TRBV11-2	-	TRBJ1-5	CASSLDPGRGNQPQHF	TGTGCCAGCAGCTTAGATCCGGGCAGGGGCAATCAGCCCCAGCATTTT
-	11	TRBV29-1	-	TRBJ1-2	CSGLENYGYTF	TGCAGCGGACTCGAAAACTATGGCTACACCTTC
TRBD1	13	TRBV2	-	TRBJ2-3	CASSPGQGGTQYF	TGTGCCAGCAGTCCGGGACAGGGAGGTACGCAGTATTTT
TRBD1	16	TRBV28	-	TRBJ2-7	CASSSSGTGNDYEQYF	TGTGCCAGCAGTTCATCCGGGACAGGGAACGACTACGAGCAGTACTTC
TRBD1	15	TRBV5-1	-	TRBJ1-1	CASSLVGQGGTEAFF	TGCGCCAGCAGCTTGGTGGGACAGGGGGGCACTGAAGCTTTCTTT
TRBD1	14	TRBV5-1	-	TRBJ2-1	CASAVQGSYNEQFF	TGCGCCAGCGCCGTACAGGGGAGCTACAATGAGCAGTTCTTC
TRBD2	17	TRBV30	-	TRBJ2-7	CAWSMGGGAGYSYEQYF	TGTGCCTGGAGTATGGGGGGGGGTGCGGGATATTCCTACGAGCAGTACTTC
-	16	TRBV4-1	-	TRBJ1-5	CASSQDGAGSNQPQHF	TGCGCCAGCAGCCAAGATGGGGCAGGTAGCAATCAGCCCCAGCATTTT
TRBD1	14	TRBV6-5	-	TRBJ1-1	CASSVPGQGSEAFF	TGTGCCAGCAGCGTTCCGGGACAGGGCTCTGAAGCTTTCTTT
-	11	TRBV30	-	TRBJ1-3	CAWSVGDTIYF	TGTGCCTGGAGTGTAGGGGACACCATATATTTT
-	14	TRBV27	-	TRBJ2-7	CASSSGDQTYEQYF	TGTGCCAGCAGTTCAGGGGACCAGACCTACGAGCAGTACTTC
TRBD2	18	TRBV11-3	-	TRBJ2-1	CASSLDQGGSSRYNEQFF	TGTGCCAGCAGCTTAGATCAGGGAGGGTCTAGCAGATACAATGAGCAGTTCTTC
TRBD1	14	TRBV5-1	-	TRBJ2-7	CASSLGGTDNEQYF	TGCGCCAGCAGCTTGGGGGGGACAGATAACGAGCAGTACTTC
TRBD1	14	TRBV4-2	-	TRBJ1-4	CASSGGTGLEKLFF	TGTGCCAGCAGCGGGGGGACAGGACTTGAAAAACTGTTTTTT
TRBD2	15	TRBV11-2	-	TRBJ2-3	CASSLDQSGGRAQYF	TGTGCCAGCAGCTTAGATCAGTCAGGCGGGAGAGCGCAGTATTTT
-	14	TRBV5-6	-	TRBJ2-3	CASSLRPPEDTQYF	TGTGCCAGCAGCTTGAGACCTCCGGAGGATACGCAGTATTTT
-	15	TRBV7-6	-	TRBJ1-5	CASSLAPGENQPQHF	TGTGCCAGCAGCTTAGCCCCAGGGGAGAATCAGCCCCAGCATTTT
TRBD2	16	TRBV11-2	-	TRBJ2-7	CASSLTSGRQSYEQYF	TGTGCCAGCAGCTTGACTAGCGGGAGGCAAAGCTACGAGCAGTACTTC
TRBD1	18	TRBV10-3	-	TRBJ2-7	CAISDLGTGGGLSYEQYF	TGTGCCATCAGTGACCTAGGGACAGGGGGAGGGCTATCCTACGAGCAGTACTTC
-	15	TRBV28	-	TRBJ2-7	CASSLEQGRSYEQYF	TGTGCCAGCAGTTTAGAACAGGGTAGGTCCTACGAGCAGTACTTC
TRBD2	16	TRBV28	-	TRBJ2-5	CASSYVWGGSRETQYF	TGTGCCAGCAGCTACGTTTGGGGCGGGAGTCGAGAGACCCAGTACTTC
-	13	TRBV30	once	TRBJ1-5	CAVAGGPEQPQHF	TGTGCCGTCGCGGGGGGGCCGGAGCAGCCCCAGCATTTT
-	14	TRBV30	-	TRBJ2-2	CAWSPESGVGELFF	TGTGCCTGGAGTCCCGAGTCAGGGGTCGGGGAGCTGTTTTTT
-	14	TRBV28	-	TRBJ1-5	CASSLGGRGQPQHF	TGTGCCAGCAGTTTAGGGGGGAGAGGTCAGCCCCAGCATTTT
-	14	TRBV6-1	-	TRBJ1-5	CASSEAGSGQPQHF	TGTGCCAGCAGTGAGGCGGGTAGCGGTCAGCCCCAGCATTTT
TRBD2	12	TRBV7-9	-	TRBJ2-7	CASGRDSYEQYF	TGTGCCAGCGGGAGGGACTCCTACGAGCAGTACTTC
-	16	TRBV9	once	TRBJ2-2	CASSVEGVSNTGELFF	TGTGCCAGCAGCGTAGAGGGGGTATCCAACACCGGGGAGCTGTTTTTT
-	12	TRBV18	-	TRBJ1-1	CASSPLRVEAFF	TGTGCCAGCTCACCACTCCGAGTTGAAGCTTTCTTT
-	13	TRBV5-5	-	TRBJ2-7	CASSLAGVHEQYF	TGTGCCAGCAGCTTGGCGGGGGTTCACGAGCAGTACTTC
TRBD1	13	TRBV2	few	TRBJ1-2	CASSDWTGPGYTF	TGTGCCAGCAGTGATTGGACAGGGCCAGGCTACACCTTC
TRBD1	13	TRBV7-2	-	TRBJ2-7	CASRPGQAYEQYF	TGTGCCAGCAGACCGGGACAGGCCTACGAGCAGTACTTC
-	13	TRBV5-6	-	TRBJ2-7	CASSPSPGYEQYF	TGTGCCAGCAGCCCGTCCCCCGGGTACGAGCAGTACTTC
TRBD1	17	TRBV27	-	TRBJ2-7	CASSTNLGTGTTYEQYF	TGTGCCAGCAGCACGAATTTGGGGACAGGGACTACCTACGAGCAGTACTTC
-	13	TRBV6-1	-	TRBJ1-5	CASSRNRDQPQHF	TGTGCCAGCAGTAGGAACAGGGATCAGCCCCAGCATTTT
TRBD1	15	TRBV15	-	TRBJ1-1	CATSTGQGAYTEAFF	TGTGCCACCAGCACCGGACAGGGGGCGTACACTGAAGCTTTCTTT
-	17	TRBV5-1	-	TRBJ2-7	CASSPWDFQGISYEQYF	TGCGCCAGCAGCCCCTGGGATTTTCAGGGGATTTCCTACGAGCAGTACTTC
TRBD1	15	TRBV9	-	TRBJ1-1	CASSVTGALNTEAFF	TGTGCCAGCAGCGTTACAGGGGCCTTGAACACTGAAGCTTTCTTT
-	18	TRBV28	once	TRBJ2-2	CASSLPVGSQGRAGELFF	TGTGCCAGCAGTTTACCGGTTGGGTCCCAGGGGAGGGCCGGGGAGCTGTTTTTT
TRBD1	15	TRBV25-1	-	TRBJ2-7	CASNGGTGVYHEQYF	TGTGCCAGCAATGGGGGGACAGGGGTTTATCACGAGCAGTACTTC
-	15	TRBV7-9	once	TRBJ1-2	CASSYDLTGDYGYTF	TGTGCCAGCAGCTACGATCTGACAGGCGACTATGGCTACACCTTC
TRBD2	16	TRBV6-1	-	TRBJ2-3	CASSEAMLAGAHTQYF	TGTGCCAGCAGTGAAGCGATGCTAGCGGGAGCCCATACGCAGTATTTT
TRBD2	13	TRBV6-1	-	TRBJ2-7	CASPPAGVHEQYF	TGTGCCAGCCCCCCGGCGGGAGTCCACGAGCAGTACTTC
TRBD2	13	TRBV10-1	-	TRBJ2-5	CASSGGAGETQYF	TGCGCCAGCAGCGGGGGGGCAGGAGAGACCCAGTACTTC
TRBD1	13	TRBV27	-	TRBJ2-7	CASRLQGADEQYF	TGTGCCAGCAGACTACAGGGGGCCGACGAGCAGTACTTC
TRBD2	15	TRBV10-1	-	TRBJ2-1	CASSEGRAIYNEQFF	TGCGCCAGCAGTGAGGGGAGGGCCATCTACAATGAGCAGTTCTTC
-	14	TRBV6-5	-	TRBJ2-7	CASSTLSGVREQYF	TGTGCCAGCAGTACCCTATCGGGGGTTCGCGAGCAGTACTTC
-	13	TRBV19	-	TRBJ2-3	CASSLQGPDTQYF	TGTGCCAGTAGCCTACAGGGCCCAGATACGCAGTATTTT
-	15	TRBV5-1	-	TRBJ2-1	CASCSSPTAANEQFF	TGCGCCAGCTGCTCTTCCCCGACAGCTGCCAATGAGCAGTTCTTC
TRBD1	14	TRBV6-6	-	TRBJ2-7	CASSYSRDSYEQYF	TGTGCCAGCAGTTACTCGAGGGACAGCTACGAGCAGTACTTC
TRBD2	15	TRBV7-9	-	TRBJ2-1	CASSLGGRAYNEQFF	TGTGCCAGCAGCTTAGGCGGGAGGGCCTACAATGAGCAGTTCTTC
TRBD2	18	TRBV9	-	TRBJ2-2	CASIPPRQGLAGTGELFF	TGTGCCAGCATCCCCCCCCGCCAGGGACTAGCGGGAACCGGGGAGCTGTTTTTT
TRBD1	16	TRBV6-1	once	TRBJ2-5	CASSDPGQFGHETQYF	TGTGCCAGCAGTGACCCGGGACAGTTTGGCCACGAGACCCAGTACTTC